The rows below give T cell receptor beta chains drawn from one sample of a study of blood T cell repertoires in COVID-19. TCRdb keeps only in-frame clones here, not all; method: immunoSEQ multiplex PCR. The sample includes approximately 150,000 clones, 75% to 90% seen only once; the top ten take approximately 1.5%. The sequenced material came from peripheral blood. The source of these receptors is a woman aged 45-60 years with acute or convalescent COVID-19. Each CDR3 is given with its conserved first and last residue. The D gene is left open where the match is weak. Clone size, where shown, is once, few, many, or a class for clones that have expanded.

v_gene	abundance	j_gene	d_gene	CDR3aa	CDR3nt
TRBV6-5	few	TRBJ2-1	.	CASSYGGGSGNEQFF	TGTGCCAGCAGTTACGGTGGCGGGTCGGGTAATGAGCAGTTCTTC
TRBV18	.	TRBJ2-2	TRBD1	CASSPLTGSNTGELFF	TGTGCCAGCTCACCACTGACAGGGTCGAACACCGGGGAGCTGTTTTTT
TRBV30	.	TRBJ1-5	.	CAWSWAPDQPQHF	TGTGCCTGGAGTTGGGCTCCAGATCAGCCCCAGCATTTT
TRBV3-1/TRBV3-2	once	TRBJ2-1	TRBD2	CASSQVSGSFTNEQFF	TGTGCCAGCAGCCAAGTGAGCGGGAGTTTTACGAATGAGCAGTTCTTC
TRBV19	few	TRBJ2-7	.	CASSIDRSYEQYF	TGTGCCAGTAGTATAGATCGCAGCTACGAGCAGTACTTC
TRBV6-5	.	TRBJ1-5	.	CASRDTGSNNQPQHF	TGTGCCAGCAGAGATACGGGGAGTAACAATCAGCCCCAGCATTTT
TRBV5-1	.	TRBJ1-1	.	CASSLGGGRGNTEAFF	TGCGCCAGCAGCTTGGGAGGCGGGAGGGGAAACACTGAAGCTTTCTTT
TRBV7-3	.	TRBJ2-1	.	CASSLGTSGNEQFF	TGTGCCAGCAGTCTCGGGACTTCCGGGAATGAGCAGTTCTTC
TRBV4-1	.	TRBJ1-1	.	CASSQVYGGADTEAFF	TGCGCCAGCAGCCAAGTGTATGGGGGCGCGGACACTGAAGCTTTCTTT
TRBV10-3	.	TRBJ1-1	.	CAISEQGQYRGTEAFF	TGTGCCATCAGTGAACAGGGACAATATCGAGGCACTGAAGCTTTCTTT
TRBV21-1	many	TRBJ2-7	.	CASSKVTDNYEQYF	TGTGCCAGCAGCAAAGTGACAGACAACTACGAGCAGTACTTC
TRBV7-9	.	TRBJ1-4	.	CASSLAASEGRNEKLFF	TGTGCCAGCAGCTTAGCGGCGAGTGAGGGCCGAAATGAAAAACTGTTTTTT
TRBV5-1	.	TRBJ1-4	TRBD1	CASSLAPTGGGEKLFF	TGCGCCAGCAGCTTGGCCCCGACAGGGGGCGGTGAAAAACTGTTTTTT
TRBV6-6	.	TRBJ1-1	.	CASSSGGWPRFF	TGTGCCAGCTCTAGCGGAGGATGGCCCAGGTTCTTT
TRBV27	.	TRBJ1-6	.	CASSTSGVSPLHF	TGTGCCAGCAGTACCTCAGGGGTCTCACCCCTCCACTTT
TRBV18	.	TRBJ2-2	TRBD2	CASSPTSGAGELFF	TGTGCCAGCTCACCGACTAGCGGGGCCGGGGAGCTGTTTTTT